The clone carrying this T cell receptor (beta chain) was seen more than once but under ten times. This sample is drawn from a study of blood T cells in healthy people across ages. PCR was performed a second time for 7 to 11 cycles using a sample-barcoded 5' primer and a J-beta primer mix. The template-switch adaptor, which had 12 random nucleotides, put a tag on each cDNA molecule. MiXCR, applied by TCRdb to the 5' RACE reads, yields one record per CDR3 protein. The table records 1.6 million or so distinct CDR3 sequences, around 35% of them present only once. V gave up 1 base and J gave up 5 bases, with 11 bases separating them. The V gene's germline CDR1 is SGDLS and CDR2 YYNGEE. The CDR3 is 14 amino acids.

The V and J genes are TRBV9 and TRBJ2-3; D gene ambiguous. The sequence came from a woman aged 25 to 45 in good health. The sample comprised blood. The CDR3 is CASSVRTTEDTQYF. The CDR3 DNA reads as TGTGCCAGCAGCGTAAGGACGACGGAAGATACGCAGTATTTT.